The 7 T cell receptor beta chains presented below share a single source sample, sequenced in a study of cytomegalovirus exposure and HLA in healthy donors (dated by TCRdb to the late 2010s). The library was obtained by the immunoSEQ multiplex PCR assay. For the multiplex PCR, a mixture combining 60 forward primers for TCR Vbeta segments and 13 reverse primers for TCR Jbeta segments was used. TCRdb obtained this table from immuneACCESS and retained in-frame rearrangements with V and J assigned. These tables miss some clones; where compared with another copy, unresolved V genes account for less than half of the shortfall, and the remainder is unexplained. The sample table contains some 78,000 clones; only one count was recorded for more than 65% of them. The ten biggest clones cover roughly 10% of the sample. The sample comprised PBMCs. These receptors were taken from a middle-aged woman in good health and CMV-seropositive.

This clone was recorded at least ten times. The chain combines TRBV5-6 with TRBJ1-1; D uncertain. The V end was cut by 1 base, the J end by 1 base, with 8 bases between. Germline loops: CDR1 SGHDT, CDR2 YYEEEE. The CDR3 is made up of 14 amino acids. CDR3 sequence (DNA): TGTGCCAGCAGCTTGAGAACACCGAACACTGAAGCTTTCTTT. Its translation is CASSLRTPNTEAFF.

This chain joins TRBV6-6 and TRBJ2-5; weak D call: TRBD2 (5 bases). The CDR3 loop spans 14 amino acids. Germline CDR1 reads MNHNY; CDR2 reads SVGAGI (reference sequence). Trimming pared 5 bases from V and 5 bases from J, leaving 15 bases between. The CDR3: CASSMVGVRETQYF. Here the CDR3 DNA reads TGTGCCAGCAGTATGGTGGGAGTCCGGGAGACCCAGTACTTC.

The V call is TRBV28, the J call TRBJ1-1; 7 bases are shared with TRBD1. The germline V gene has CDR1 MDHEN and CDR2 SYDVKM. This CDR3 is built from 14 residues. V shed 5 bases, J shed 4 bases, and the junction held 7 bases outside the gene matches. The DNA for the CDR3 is TGTGCCAGCAGTCCGGGACAGAGTTCCACTGAAGCTTTCTTT. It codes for CASSPGQSSTEAFF.

The CDR3 bases are TGTGCCAGCAGTTACGGCTCTGGCCAGCCCCAGCATTTT. This translates into CASSYGSGQPQHF. The chain employs TRBV6-5 and TRBJ1-5; D remains ambiguous. Between the trimmed V and J ends, which lost 2 bases and 7 bases, there was a span of 9 bases. The CDR3 runs 13 residues. The germline V gene has CDR1 MNHEY and CDR2 SVGAGI.

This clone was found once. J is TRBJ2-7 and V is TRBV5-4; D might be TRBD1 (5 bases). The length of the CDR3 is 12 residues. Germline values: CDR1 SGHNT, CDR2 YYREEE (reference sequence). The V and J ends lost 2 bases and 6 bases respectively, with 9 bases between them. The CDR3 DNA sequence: TGTGCCAGCAGCTTAGGGGTACCCGAGCAGTACTTC. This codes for CASSLGVPEQYF.

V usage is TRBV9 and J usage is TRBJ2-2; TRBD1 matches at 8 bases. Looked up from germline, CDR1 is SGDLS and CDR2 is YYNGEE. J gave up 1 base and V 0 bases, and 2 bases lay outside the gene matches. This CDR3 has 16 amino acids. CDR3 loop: CASSVDRGMNTGELFF. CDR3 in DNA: TGTGCCAGCAGCGTAGACAGGGGGATGAACACCGGGGAGCTGTTTTTT.

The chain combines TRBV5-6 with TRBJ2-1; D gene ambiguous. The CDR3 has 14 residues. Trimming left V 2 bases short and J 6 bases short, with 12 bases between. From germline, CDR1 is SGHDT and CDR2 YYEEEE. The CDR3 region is CASSFTYWANEQFF. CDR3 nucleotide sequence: TGTGCCAGCAGCTTTACCTACTGGGCCAATGAGCAGTTCTTC.